Here is one TCR beta chain with its context. This entry belongs to a study of blood T cell repertoires in COVID-19. Study background: Samples came from the United States, Italy and Spain, spanning acute and convalescent COVID-19. The analysed material was cDNA or gDNA that came from T cells, B-cell-depleted T cells, or PBMCs.

This CDR3 has 15 amino acids. V shed 3 bases and J 2 bases; nucleotides not matched to a gene: 5. CDR1 is SQVTM, CDR2 ANQGSEA, per germline. The method was immunoSEQ multiplex PCR; TCRdb's version includes in-frame clones alone and lacks a portion of them. The repertoire includes 270,000 or so clones, 70% to 90% of them detected once, and around 2.9% sits in the top ten. Source material: peripheral blood. This sequence joins TRBV29-1 and TRBJ1-3; 9 bases match TRBD1. This TCR derives from a woman in her twenties or thirties with active or convalescent COVID-19. CDR3 DNA: TGCAGCGTTGACGGCCGGGACAGGGCTGGAAACACCATATATTTT. Amino acid sequence: CSVDGRDRAGNTIYF.